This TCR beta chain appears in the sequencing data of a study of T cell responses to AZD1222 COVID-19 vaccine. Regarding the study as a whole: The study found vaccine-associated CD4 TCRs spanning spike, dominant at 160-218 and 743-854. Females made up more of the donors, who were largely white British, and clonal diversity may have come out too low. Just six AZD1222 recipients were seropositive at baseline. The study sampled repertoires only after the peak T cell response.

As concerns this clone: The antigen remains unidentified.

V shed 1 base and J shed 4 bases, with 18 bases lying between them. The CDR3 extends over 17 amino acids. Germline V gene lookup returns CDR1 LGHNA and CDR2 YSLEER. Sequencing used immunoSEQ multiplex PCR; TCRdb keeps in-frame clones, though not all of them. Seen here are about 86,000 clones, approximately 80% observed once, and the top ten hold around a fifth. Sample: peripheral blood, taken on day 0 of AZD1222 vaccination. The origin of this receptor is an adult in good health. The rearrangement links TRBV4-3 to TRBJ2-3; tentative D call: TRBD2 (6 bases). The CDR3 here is CASSQAFKPGGADTQYF. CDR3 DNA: TGCGCCAGCAGCCAAGCGTTCAAACCCGGGGGTGCAGATACGCAGTATTTT.